This TCR beta chain was retrieved from a study of cytomegalovirus exposure and HLA in healthy donors. Study-wide points: Using a false discovery rate of 0.05, a later analysis showed that some 16,000 TCR beta sequences were associated with HLA alleles.

CDR1 and CDR2 (germline): SQVTM, ANQGSEA. This CDR3 comprises 15 residues. As concerns this clone: Its antigen remains unknown. A junction end diverges from the germline sequence, so it may reflect a read error.

PCR amplification relied on 60 Vbeta primers (plus 13 Jbeta primers). The data were produced by immunoSEQ multiplex PCR, yet TCRdb's version contains in-frame clones alone and is incomplete. This sample has roughly 130,000 clones, with 75% to 90% found just once. The material sequenced was PBMCs. This sequence originates from a man aged 25-40 years in good health and CMV-seronegative. The rearrangement uses TRBV29-1 and TRBJ2-7; the match to TRBD1 covers 10 bases. CDR3 nucleotide sequence: TGCAGCGTGGAAGGCGGACAGGGGGGGAGAAACGAGCAGTACTTC. Its protein is CSVEGGQGGRNEQYF.